These 15 T cell receptor beta chains originate from one sample sequenced in a study of blood T cell repertoires in COVID-19. Sequencing was performed with immunoSEQ multiplex PCR; in TCRdb, only in-frame clones are kept and a portion is missing. The repertoire has about 300,000 clones, 86% of them found once; the top ten carry about 1.6%. The sequenced sample was peripheral blood. These receptors all stem from a woman aged 45-65 years with acute or convalescent COVID-19.

The rearrangement links TRBV15 to TRBJ2-7; 7 nucleotides match TRBD1. Trimming at V came to 5 bases and at J to 6 bases, leaving 10 bases not matched to a gene. The CDR3 runs to 14 residues. CDR1 LNHNV and CDR2 YYDKDF come from the germline V gene (reference sequence). CDR3 amino acids: CATSQLTGVGEQYF. DNA of the CDR3: TGTGCCACCAGCCAATTAACAGGGGTGGGCGAGCAGTACTTC.

The V call is TRBV5-4, the J call TRBJ2-5; 7 nucleotides align to TRBD2. V lost 0 bases, J lost 2 bases, and 7 bases stayed unmatched. CDR1 and CDR2 (germline): SGHNT, YYREEE (reference sequence). This CDR3 contains 16 residues. CDR3 coding DNA: TGTGCCAGCAGCTTGGGCGGGGCTAGCGGACAAGAGACCCAGTACTTC. The encoded protein is CASSLGGASGQETQYF.

The chain couples TRBV12-3 or TRBV12-4 to TRBJ2-7, with 8 bases identical to TRBD1. CDR3 length equals 13 residues. V lost 5 bases and J lost 6; bases outside the gene matches: 6. CDR3 sequence: CASSPQTGAEQYF. The CDR3 bases are TGTGCCAGCAGTCCTCAGACAGGGGCCGAGCAGTACTTC.

This chain connects TRBV7-9 to TRBJ1-5; a weak D match, TRBD1 (5 bases). This CDR3 contains 11 residues. Germline CDR1 SEHNR, CDR2 FQNEAQ (reference sequence). V was trimmed by 5 bases and J by 11 bases, leaving 10 bases between them. DNA for the CDR3: TGTGCCAGCAGCGCCCTAGGGGCCCAGCATTTT. Its protein product is CASSALGAQHF.

This clone was detected only a few times. This CDR3 reads CASSLVLGASNEKLFF. CDR3 nucleotide sequence: TGCGCCAGCAGCTTGGTTTTGGGGGCATCTAATGAAAAACTGTTTTTT. V usage is TRBV5-1 and J usage is TRBJ1-4; tentatively, D is TRBD1 (6 bases). The V gene lost 0 bases and the J gene lost 3 bases, with 12 bases spanning the gap. This CDR3 spans 16 amino acids. Germline CDR1 is SGHRS and CDR2 is YFSETQ.

The chain combines TRBV7-9 with TRBJ2-3; the match to TRBD1 covers 7 bases. CDR3 length: 15 residues. Germline V gives CDR1 SEHNR, CDR2 FQNEAQ (reference sequence). Trimming at V came to 5 bases and at J to 0 bases, leaving 5 bases not matched to a gene. The CDR3 sequence is CASSPRQGSTDTQYF. DNA of the CDR3: TGTGCCAGCAGCCCCCGACAGGGCAGCACAGATACGCAGTATTTT.

This clone showed up just once. The V call is TRBV6-6, the J call TRBJ1-5, with 10 bases lining up with TRBD1. CDR3 length: 15 residues. Germline V gives CDR1 MNHNY, CDR2 SVGAGI (reference sequence). J gave up 1 base and V 6 bases, and 3 bases lay outside the gene matches. CDR3 in amino acids: CASRGQGISNQPQHF. CDR3 DNA: TGTGCCAGCAGGGGACAGGGGATAAGCAATCAGCCCCAGCATTTT.

The gene calls are TRBV11-2 and TRBJ2-1, with D tentatively TRBD1 (5 bases). Germline CDR1 reads SGHAT; CDR2 reads FQNNGV. The CDR3 contains 12 residues. V was trimmed by 1 base and J by 12 bases, leaving 10 bases between them. The CDR3 DNA follows: TGTGCCAGCAGCTTAGCTACAGGAGCGCAGTTCTTC. Translating gives CASSLATGAQFF.

The chain is built from TRBV7-2 and TRBJ2-5; no firm D call. Per the germline V gene, CDR1 is SGHTA and CDR2 is FQGNSA. The CDR3 contains 15 residues. V lost 2 bases to trimming and J lost 3 bases, with 13 bases between them. The CDR3 coding sequence is TGTGCCAGCAGCTTATGGGCTCAGGCTGAAGAGACCCAGTACTTC. Its protein is CASSLWAQAEETQYF.

The chain has TRBV27 and TRBJ2-7; the D gene is possibly TRBD1 (6 bases). The CDR3 contains 16 residues. Germline CDR1 reads MNHEY; CDR2 reads SMNVEV (reference sequence). The ends were cut back, 4 bases at V and 2 bases at J, with 18 bases in the middle. In DNA, the CDR3 is TGTGCCAGCAGTTATTCACAGGGAATCAAGGCCTACGAGCAGTACTTC. This translates into CASSYSQGIKAYEQYF.

The chain uses TRBV7-2 and TRBJ2-7, with 7 bases fitting TRBD2. The length of the CDR3 is 15 residues. The junction had 5 bases not matched to a gene; V was cut back by 0 bases and J by 3 bases. Germline CDR1 reads SGHTA; CDR2 reads FQGNSA. CDR3: CASSLAGGRSYEQYF. The CDR3 nucleotides are TGTGCCAGCAGCTTAGCGGGAGGGAGGAGCTACGAGCAGTACTTC.

This sequence joins TRBV6-4 and TRBJ1-6; 9 nucleotides align to TRBD1. The junction had 2 bases not matched to a gene; V was cut back by 5 bases and J by 9 bases. Germline V gene sequence: CDR1 MRHNA, CDR2 SNTAGT. The CDR3 is 13 amino acids. CDR3 DNA sequence: TGTGCCAGCAGTAGGGACAGGGTTTCACCCCTCCACTTT. Amino acids: CASSRDRVSPLHF.

The V and J genes are TRBV7-8 and TRBJ1-2, with no clear D. The CDR3 spans 14 residues. The V gene's germline CDR1 is SGHVS and CDR2 FQNEAQ. Trimming left V 1 base short and J 8 bases short, with 14 bases between. The CDR3: CASSLGGGQRGYTF. CDR3 bases: TGTGCCAGCAGCTTAGGTGGAGGTCAAAGGGGCTACACCTTC.

The chain couples TRBV28 to TRBJ2-5; a weak D match, TRBD2 (5 bases). The CDR3 extends over 13 amino acids. V was shortened by 6 bases and J by 4 bases, with 12 bases between the two germline ends. Looked up from germline, CDR1 is MDHEN and CDR2 is SYDVKM. The CDR3 DNA reads as TGTGCCAGCAGCATAACTAGTGGAGAGACCCAGTACTTC. Protein product: CASSITSGETQYF. The variable domain in full, with the rest retrieved from reference TRBV28 and TRBJ2-5, is DVKVTQSSRYLVKRTGEKVFLECVQDMDHENMFWYRQDPGLGLRLIYFSYDVKMKEKGDIPEGYSVSREKKERFSLILESASTNQTSMYLCASSITSGETQYFGPGTRLLVL.

J is TRBJ1-1 and V is TRBV6-2 or TRBV6-3; perhaps TRBD1 as D (6 bases). The V gene's germline CDR1 is MNHEY and CDR2 SVGEGT. The V end lost 5 bases, the J end lost 10 bases, and 17 bases lay between the germline ends. This CDR3 is built from 13 residues. The CDR3 loop is CASSTGHGPGAFF. The CDR3 bases are TGTGCCAGCAGTACGGGACACGGCCCGGGAGCTTTCTTT.